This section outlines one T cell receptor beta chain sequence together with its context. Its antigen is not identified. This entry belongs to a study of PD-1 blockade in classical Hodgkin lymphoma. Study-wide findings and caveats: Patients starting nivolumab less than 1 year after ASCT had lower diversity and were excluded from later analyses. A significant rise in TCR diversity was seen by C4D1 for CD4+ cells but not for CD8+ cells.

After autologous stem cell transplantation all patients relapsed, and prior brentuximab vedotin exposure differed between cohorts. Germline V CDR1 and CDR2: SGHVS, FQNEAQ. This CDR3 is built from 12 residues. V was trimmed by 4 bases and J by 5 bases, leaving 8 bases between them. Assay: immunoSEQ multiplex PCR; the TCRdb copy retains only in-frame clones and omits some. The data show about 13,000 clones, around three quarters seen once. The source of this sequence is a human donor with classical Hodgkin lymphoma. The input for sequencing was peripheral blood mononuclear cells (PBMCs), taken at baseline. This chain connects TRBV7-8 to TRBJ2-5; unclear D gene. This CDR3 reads CASSWFGETQYF. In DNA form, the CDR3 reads TGTGCCAGCAGCTGGTTTGGGGAGACCCAGTACTTC. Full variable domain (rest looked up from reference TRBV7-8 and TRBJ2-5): GAGVSQSPRYKVAKRGQDVALRCDPISGHVSLFWYQQALGQGPEFLTYFQNEAQLDKSGLPSDRFFAERPEGSVSTLKIQRTQQEDSAVYLCASSWFGETQYFGPGTRLLVL.